A single T cell receptor beta chain is shown here with its context. The data derive from a study of T-cell memory formation after mild COVID-19. TCRdb reprocessed the 5' RACE reads with MiXCR, giving one entry per CDR3 protein. The table has roughly 280,000 distinct CDR3 sequences, about 17% seen once. Sequencing used PBMCs or a T cell subset sorted from them (not recorded which). This receptor was taken from a man between 18 and 29 years old who had mild COVID-19 (a few samples of this study predate the infection). Cell type and time point are not known.

DNA of the CDR3: TGTGCCTGGAGCCTAGCGGGGGGGGCCATAACCGGAGGTGAGCAGTTCTTC. It translates to CAWSLAGGAITGGEQFF. The J gene is TRBJ2-1, the V gene TRBV30; 12 nucleotides agree with TRBD2. The CDR3 contains 17 residues. Germline CDR1 and CDR2: GTSNPN and SVGIG (reference sequence). V lost 3 bases to trimming and J lost 9 bases; unmatched junction nucleotides: 15.